These T cell receptor beta chains were read from a single sample in a study of blood T cell repertoires in COVID-19. TCRdb's table, derived via immunoSEQ multiplex PCR, lists solely in-frame clones and lacks some. The table lists over 250,000 clones, 75% to 95% of them singletons, with approximately 2.6% in the top ten. What was sequenced was peripheral blood. All receptors derive from a young adult with COVID-19, enrolled during active disease. The CDR3 runs from the conserved cysteine through the conserved F or W. The D gene is left open where the match is weak. A row's size may be missing; if present it is once, few, many or a size class.

j_call clone_size d_call v_call cdr3_aa cdr3_nt
TRBJ2-5 . TRBD1 TRBV24-1 CATSDGTEETQYF TGTGCCACCAGTGATGGGACAGAAGAGACCCAGTACTTC
TRBJ2-3 . . TRBV24-1 CATSDGTLGPYTQYF TGTGCCACCAGTGACGGAACACTAGGGCCGTATACGCAGTATTTT
TRBJ2-1 . . TRBV21-1 CASSTSPSGPSYNEQFF TGTGCCAGCAGCACCTCCCCGTCGGGTCCGTCCTACAATGAGCAGTTCTTC
TRBJ2-7 . TRBD1 TRBV4-1 CASSQGGGGYEQYF TGCGCCAGCAGCCAAGGAGGGGGCGGCTACGAGCAGTACTTC
TRBJ1-5 once . TRBV19 CACGPRTGWGGSNQPQHF TGTGCCTGTGGGCCACGGACTGGGTGGGGGGGATCTAATCAGCCCCAGCATTTT
TRBJ1-1 . . TRBV20-1 CSASQGLNTEAFF TGCAGTGCTAGTCAGGGGTTGAACACTGAAGCTTTCTTT
TRBJ2-1 once . TRBV24-1 CATSESGFLQFF TGTGCCACCAGTGAATCAGGGTTTCTGCAGTTCTTC
TRBJ2-7 once . TRBV11-2 CASGQDSSYEQYF TGTGCCAGCGGTCAGGACAGCTCCTACGAGCAGTACTTC
TRBJ2-5 . . TRBV6-2/TRBV6-3 CASSYSTRAQYF TGTGCCAGCAGTTACTCGACTAGGGCCCAGTACTTC
TRBJ2-1 . . TRBV7-8 CASSLVLEQFF TGTGCCAGCAGCTTAGTTCTTGAGCAGTTCTTC
TRBJ2-3 . TRBD2 TRBV9 CASSSTSLAGGPADTQYF TGTGCCAGCAGCTCGACCAGCCTAGCGGGAGGGCCAGCAGATACGCAGTATTTT